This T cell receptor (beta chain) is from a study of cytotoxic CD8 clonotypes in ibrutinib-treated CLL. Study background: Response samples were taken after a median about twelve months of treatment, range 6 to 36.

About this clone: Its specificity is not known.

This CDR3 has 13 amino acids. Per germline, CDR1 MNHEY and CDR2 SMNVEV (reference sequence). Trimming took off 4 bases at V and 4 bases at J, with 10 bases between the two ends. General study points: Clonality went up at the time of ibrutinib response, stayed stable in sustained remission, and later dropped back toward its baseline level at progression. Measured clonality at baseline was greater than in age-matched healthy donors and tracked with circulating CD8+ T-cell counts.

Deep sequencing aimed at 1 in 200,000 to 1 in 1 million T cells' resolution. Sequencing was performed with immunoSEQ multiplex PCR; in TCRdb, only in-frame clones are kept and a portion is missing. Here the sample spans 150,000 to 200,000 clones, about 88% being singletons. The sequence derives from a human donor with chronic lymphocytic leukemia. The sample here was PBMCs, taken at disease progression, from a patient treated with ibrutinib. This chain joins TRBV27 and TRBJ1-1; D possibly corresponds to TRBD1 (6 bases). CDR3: CASSSTGPTEAFF. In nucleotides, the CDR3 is TGTGCCAGCAGTTCAACAGGGCCCACTGAAGCTTTCTTT.